These T cell receptor beta chains were read from a single sample in a study of cytomegalovirus exposure and HLA in healthy donors. TCRdb's copy holds only in-frame clones and misses some; the assay was immunoSEQ multiplex PCR. The data hold under 70,000 clones, with roughly 85% observed a single time. The specimen was PBMCs. Receptors were obtained from a woman aged 25 to 39 in good health and CMV-seronegative. CDR3s include the opening cysteine and the closing phenylalanine or tryptophan. Fields, in order: V gene, J gene, D gene, clone size, CDR3 DNA, CDR3 protein. A D gene is named only where the DNA matches it firmly. Rows give clone size only sometimes, using once, few, many, or a class for an expanded clone.

V: TRBV20-1; J: TRBJ2-5; D: .; size: .; DNA: TGCAGTGCTCTCGGGGGGACCCAGTACTTC; CDR3: CSALGGTQYF
V: TRBV6-1; J: TRBJ2-1; D: TRBD2; size: few; DNA: TGTGCCAGCAGTGAACTAGCGGGGGACCCCTACAATGAGCAGTTCTTC; CDR3: CASSELAGDPYNEQFF
V: TRBV7-8; J: TRBJ2-7; D: .; size: .; DNA: TGTGCCAGCAGCCCCCCGGGGGAGCAGTACTTC; CDR3: CASSPPGEQYF
V: TRBV28; J: TRBJ2-1; D: .; size: once; DNA: TGTGCCGCTGGGGGCGGCCTACCCAGGGATGAGCAGTTCTTC; CDR3: CAAGGGLPRDEQFF
V: TRBV19; J: TRBJ2-7; D: TRBD2; size: .; DNA: TGTGCCAGTAGTATGAGGGAGCGGGGCACCTACGAGCAGTACTTC; CDR3: CASSMRERGTYEQYF
V: TRBV6-5; J: TRBJ2-7; D: TRBD1; size: .; DNA: TGTGCCAGCAGTTACCCGGGGACAGGGAAAGGCGAGCAGTACTTC; CDR3: CASSYPGTGKGEQYF
V: TRBV20-1; J: TRBJ2-7; D: .; size: .; DNA: TGCAGTGCTAGCCCACGGTACGAGCAGTACTTC; CDR3: CSASPRYEQYF
V: TRBV9; J: TRBJ2-7; D: TRBD2; size: few; DNA: TGTGCCAGCAGCGCCCGGGACTACCTCTACGAGCAGTACTTC; CDR3: CASSARDYLYEQYF
V: TRBV15; J: TRBJ2-2; D: TRBD1; size: .; DNA: TGTGCCACCAGCAGGCCGACAGGGGGTGGCACCGGGGAGCTGTTTTTT; CDR3: CATSRPTGGGTGELFF
V: TRBV5-1; J: TRBJ2-7; D: TRBD2; size: .; DNA: TGCGCCAGCAGTCTATCTAGCGGAGGTGGCTACGAGCAGTACTTC; CDR3: CASSLSSGGGYEQYF
V: TRBV4-2; J: TRBJ2-2; D: TRBD2; size: .; DNA: TGTGCCAGCAGCATGGGACTAGCGGGAGCTCAAAACACCGGGGAGCTGTTTTTT; CDR3: CASSMGLAGAQNTGELFF
V: TRBV14; J: TRBJ2-3; D: .; size: .; DNA: TGTGCCAGCAGCCAAGATCAGGGCACCTTCACAGATACGCAGTATTTT; CDR3: CASSQDQGTFTDTQYF
V: TRBV7-2; J: TRBJ2-5; D: TRBD2; size: once; DNA: TGTGCCAGCAGCTATACTAGCGGGAGGTCGGCAGAGACCCAGTACTTC; CDR3: CASSYTSGRSAETQYF
V: TRBV5-1; J: TRBJ2-5; D: TRBD2; size: .; DNA: TGCGCCAGCAGCTTGATGACTAGCGGGAGGGCCTGGCAAGAGACCCAGTACTTC; CDR3: CASSLMTSGRAWQETQYF
V: TRBV20-1; J: TRBJ1-1; D: .; size: .; DNA: TGCAGTGCTAGAGGCGGTGAAGCTTTCTTT; CDR3: CSARGGEAFF
V: TRBV6-5; J: TRBJ2-7; D: .; size: .; DNA: TGTGCCAGCAGTCGGGAGAAGACCTCCTACGAGCAGTACTTC; CDR3: CASSREKTSYEQYF
V: TRBV7-2; J: TRBJ1-3; D: .; size: .; DNA: TGTGCCAGCAGCTTAGGACGGCCGAGCCTTGAGGCTGGAAACACCATATATTTT; CDR3: CASSLGRPSLEAGNTIYF
V: TRBV7-6; J: TRBJ2-7; D: .; size: once; DNA: TGTGCCAGCAGCCCCCTGGAGGGAGCCTACGAGCAGTACTTC; CDR3: CASSPLEGAYEQYF
V: TRBV5-6; J: TRBJ2-5; D: .; size: .; DNA: TGTGCCAGCAGCTCCGGGACAAACCAAGAGACCCAGTACTTC; CDR3: CASSSGTNQETQYF
V: TRBV9; J: TRBJ2-5; D: .; size: .; DNA: TGTGCCAGCAGCGTAGCTGGGGGCCTTGAAGAGACCCAGTACTTC; CDR3: CASSVAGGLEETQYF
V: TRBV11-3; J: TRBJ1-1; D: TRBD1; size: .; DNA: TGTGCCAGCAGCCTCAGTGGGCAGGGGGCAAGGGAAGCTTTCTTT; CDR3: CASSLSGQGAREAFF
V: TRBV7-6; J: TRBJ2-7; D: .; size: .; DNA: TGTGCCAGCAGCTTAGGGACAGCCTACGAGCAGTACTTC; CDR3: CASSLGTAYEQYF